This T cell receptor beta chain was retrieved from a study of T cell responses to AZD1222 COVID-19 vaccine. The CDR3 covers 15 residues. V shed 5 bases and J 3 bases; nucleotides not matched to a gene: 10. CDR1 is SGHVS, CDR2 FQNEAQ, per germline. This clone appeared a single time. TCRdb keeps only in-frame clones here, not all; method: immunoSEQ multiplex PCR. The table includes approximately 100,000 clones, about 90% detected once. The source material was peripheral blood, sampled 28 days after the second AZD1222 dose. The receptor was isolated from an adult who received the AZD1222 COVID-19 vaccine. The chain recombines TRBV7-8 with TRBJ2-7; TRBD2 agrees at 7 bases. The CDR3 region is CASSQKGGDFYEQYF. CDR3 coding DNA: TGTGCCAGCAGCCAAAAGGGAGGGGACTTCTACGAGCAGTACTTC.